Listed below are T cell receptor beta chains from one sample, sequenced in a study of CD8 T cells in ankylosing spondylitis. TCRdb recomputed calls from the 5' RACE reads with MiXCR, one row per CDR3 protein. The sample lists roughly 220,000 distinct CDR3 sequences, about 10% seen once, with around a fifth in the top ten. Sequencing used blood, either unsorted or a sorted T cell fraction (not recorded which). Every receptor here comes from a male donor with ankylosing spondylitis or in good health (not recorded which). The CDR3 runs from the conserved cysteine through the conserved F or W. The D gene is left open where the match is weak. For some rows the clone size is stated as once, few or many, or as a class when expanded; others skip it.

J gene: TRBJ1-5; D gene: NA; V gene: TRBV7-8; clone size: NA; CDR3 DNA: TGTGCCAGCAGCTCCCCGGACAGATATCAGCCCCAGCATTTT; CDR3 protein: CASSSPDRYQPQHF
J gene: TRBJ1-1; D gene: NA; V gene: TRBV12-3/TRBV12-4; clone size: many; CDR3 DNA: TGTGCCAGCAGTCCACCCCCGGGGGGGGTCACTGAAGCTTTCTTT; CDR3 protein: CASSPPPGGVTEAFF
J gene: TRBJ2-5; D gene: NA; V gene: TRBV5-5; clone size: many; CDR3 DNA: TGTGCCAGCAGCTTGGCCTTGGCCCAAGAGACCCAGTACTTC; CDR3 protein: CASSLALAQETQYF
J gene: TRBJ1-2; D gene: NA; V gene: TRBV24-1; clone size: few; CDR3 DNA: TGTGCCACCAGTGACTCCTCCGGGACGGGGGGGAGGTATGGCTACACCTTC; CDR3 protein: CATSDSSGTGGRYGYTF
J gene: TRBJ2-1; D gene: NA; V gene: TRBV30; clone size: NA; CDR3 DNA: TGTGCCTGGAGTGTTAAACTAGAGGGCTACAATGAGCAGTTCTTC; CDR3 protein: CAWSVKLEGYNEQFF
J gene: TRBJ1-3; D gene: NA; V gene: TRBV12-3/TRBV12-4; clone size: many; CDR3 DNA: TGTGCCACGATGGGAACGCCTGGAAACACCATATATTTT; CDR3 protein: CATMGTPGNTIYF
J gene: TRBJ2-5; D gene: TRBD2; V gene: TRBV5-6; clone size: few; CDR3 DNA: TGTGCCAGCAGCTTGTTACCCCAACTAGCGGGGGAGACCCAGTACTTC; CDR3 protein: CASSLLPQLAGETQYF
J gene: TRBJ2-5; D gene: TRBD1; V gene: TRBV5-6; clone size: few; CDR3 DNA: TGTGCCAGCAGCTTTACCGGACAGGGGAACCAAGAGACCCAGTACTTC; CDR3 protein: CASSFTGQGNQETQYF
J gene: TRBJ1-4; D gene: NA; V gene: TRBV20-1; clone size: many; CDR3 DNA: TGCAGTGCTACCGGGGAGGTGTCCGATGCAAATGAAAAACTGTTTTTT; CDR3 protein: CSATGEVSDANEKLFF
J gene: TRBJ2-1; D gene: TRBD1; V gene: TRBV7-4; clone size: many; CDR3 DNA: TGTGCCAGCAGCTTCTTCGTCCCGCCCCCAATAGTACTGAGGGACAGGAGAGACTACAATGAGCAGTTCTTC; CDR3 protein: CASSFFVPPPIVLRDRRDYNEQFF
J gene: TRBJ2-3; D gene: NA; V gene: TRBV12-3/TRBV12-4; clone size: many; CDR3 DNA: TGTGCCAGCAGTTTCACGGCAGATACGCAGTATTTT; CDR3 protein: CASSFTADTQYF
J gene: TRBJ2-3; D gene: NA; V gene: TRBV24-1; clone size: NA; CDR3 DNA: TGTGCCACCAGTGATTTGGGAAGGGGGTCAGATACGCAGTATTTT; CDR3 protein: CATSDLGRGSDTQYF
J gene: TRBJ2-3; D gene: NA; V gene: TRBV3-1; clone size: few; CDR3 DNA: TGTGCCAGCAGCCGGGCTTCGGATACGCAGTATTTT; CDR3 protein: CASSRASDTQYF
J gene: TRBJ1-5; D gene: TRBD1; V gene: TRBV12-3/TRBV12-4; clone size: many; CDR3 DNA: TGTGCCAGCAGACCCCGTGCGACAGGGCAGCCCCAGCATTTT; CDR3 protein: CASRPRATGQPQHF
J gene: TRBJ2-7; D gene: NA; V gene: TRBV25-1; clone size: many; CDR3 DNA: TGTGCCAGCAGCAGGGGCTCCTTAGGGAACGAGCAGTACTTC; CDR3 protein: CASSRGSLGNEQYF
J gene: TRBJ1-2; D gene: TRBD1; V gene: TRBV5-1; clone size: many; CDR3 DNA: TGCGCCAGCAGCTTGCGGACAGGGGGCGATGGCAACTATGGCTACACCTTC; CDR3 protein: CASSLRTGGDGNYGYTF
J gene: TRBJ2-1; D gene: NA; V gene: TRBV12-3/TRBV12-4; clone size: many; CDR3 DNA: TGTGCCAGCAGAACGCCGGGCCTGAACAATGAGCAGTTCTTC; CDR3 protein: CASRTPGLNNEQFF
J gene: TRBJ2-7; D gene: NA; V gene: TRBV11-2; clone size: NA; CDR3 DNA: TGTGCCAGCAGCTTAGATCGGGACCCTAGACTCTCCGAGCAGTACTTC; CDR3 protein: CASSLDRDPRLSEQYF
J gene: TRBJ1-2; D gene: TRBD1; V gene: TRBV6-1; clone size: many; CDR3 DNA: TGTGCCAGCAGGGAGGAGGGGGCCGGTAACTATGGCTACACCTTC; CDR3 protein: CASREEGAGNYGYTF
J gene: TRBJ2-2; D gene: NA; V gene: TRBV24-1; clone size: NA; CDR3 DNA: TGTGCCACCAGTGATGGGACCGACTCCACCGGGGAGCTGTTTTTT; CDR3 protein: CATSDGTDSTGELFF
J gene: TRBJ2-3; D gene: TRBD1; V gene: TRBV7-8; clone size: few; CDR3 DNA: TGTGCCAGCAGCTTAGTGGCTGGGACAGGGGCAGATACGCAGTATTTT; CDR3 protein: CASSLVAGTGADTQYF
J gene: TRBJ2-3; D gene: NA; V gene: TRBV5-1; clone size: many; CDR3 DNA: TGCGCCAGCAGCCCTAGCGCTAGCACAGATACGCAGTATTTT; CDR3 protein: CASSPSASTDTQYF
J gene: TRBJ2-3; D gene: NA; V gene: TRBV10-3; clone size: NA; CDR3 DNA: TGTGACACCGGGGGCCGCACAGATACGCAGTATTTT; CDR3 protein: CDTGGRTDTQYF
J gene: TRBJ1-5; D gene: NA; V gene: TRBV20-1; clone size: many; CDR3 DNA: TGCAGTGCGGCTCGGTCGGGGCAGCCCCAGCATTTT; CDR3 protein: CSAARSGQPQHF
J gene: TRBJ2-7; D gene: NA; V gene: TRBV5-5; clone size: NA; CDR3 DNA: TGTGCCAGCAGCGCGGGACTGGGATTCTACGAGCAGCACTTC; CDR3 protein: CASSAGLGFYEQHF
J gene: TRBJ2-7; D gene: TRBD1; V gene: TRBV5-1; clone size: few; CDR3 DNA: TGCGCCAGCAGCTCGGGACAGGTGAGCTACGAGCAGTACTTC; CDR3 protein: CASSSGQVSYEQYF
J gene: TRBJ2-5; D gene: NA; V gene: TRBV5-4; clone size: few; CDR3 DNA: TGTGCCAGCAGCGTTAGTGTCACCCACGAAGAGACCCAGTACTTC; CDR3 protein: CASSVSVTHEETQYF
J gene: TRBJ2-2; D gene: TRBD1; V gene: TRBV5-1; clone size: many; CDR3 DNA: TGCGCCAGCAGCCCCCAAGGTCAGGGGGCCACCGGGGAGCTGTTTTTT; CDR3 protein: CASSPQGQGATGELFF
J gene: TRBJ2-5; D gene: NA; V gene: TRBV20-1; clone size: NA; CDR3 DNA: TGCAGTGCTAGGGCGGCCGGTTGGGAGACCCAGTACTTC; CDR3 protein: CSARAAGWETQYF
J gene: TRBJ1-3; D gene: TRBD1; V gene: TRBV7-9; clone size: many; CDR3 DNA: TGTGCCAGCAGCTCCCACATGGACAGGGAAAACACCATATATTTT; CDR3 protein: CASSSHMDRENTIYF
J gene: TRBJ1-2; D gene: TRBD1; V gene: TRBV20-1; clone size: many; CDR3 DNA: TGCAGTGCTAGAGGGGGACAGGGCTTATACTATGGCTACACCTTC; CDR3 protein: CSARGGQGLYYGYTF
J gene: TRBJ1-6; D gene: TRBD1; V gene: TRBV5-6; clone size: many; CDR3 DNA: TGTGCCAGCAGCCCCCCGCAGGGGGCCGTTTCACCCCTCCACTTT; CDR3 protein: CASSPPQGAVSPLHF
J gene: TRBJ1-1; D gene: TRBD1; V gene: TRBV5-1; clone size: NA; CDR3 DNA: TGCGCCAGCAGCTACACAGGGGCCCTGGAGACTGAAGCTTTCTTT; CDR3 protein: CASSYTGALETEAFF
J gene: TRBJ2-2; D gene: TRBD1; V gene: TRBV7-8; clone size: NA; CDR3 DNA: TGTGCCAGCAGAAGGACAGGGTCGGACACCGGGGAGCTGTTTTTT; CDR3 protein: CASRRTGSDTGELFF
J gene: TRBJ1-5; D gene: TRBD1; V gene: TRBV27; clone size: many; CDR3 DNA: TGTGCCAGCAGTTTATCGTGGGGACAGGGGTCCAATCAGCCCCAGCATTTT; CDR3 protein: CASSLSWGQGSNQPQHF
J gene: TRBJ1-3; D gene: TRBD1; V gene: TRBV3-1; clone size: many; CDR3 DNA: TGTGCCAGCGGGGACAGGGGGCAAAGAGTAAACACCATATATTTT; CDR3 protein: CASGDRGQRVNTIYF
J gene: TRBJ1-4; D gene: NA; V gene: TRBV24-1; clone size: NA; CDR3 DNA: TGTGCCACCAGTGAACCCGTGGGGGCCGACGGGAATGAAAAACTGTTTTTT; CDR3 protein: CATSEPVGADGNEKLFF
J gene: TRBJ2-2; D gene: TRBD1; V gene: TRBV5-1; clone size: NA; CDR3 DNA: TGCGCCAGCAGCTTGGCCAATGGACAGGGCCACACCGGGGAGCTGTTTTTT; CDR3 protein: CASSLANGQGHTGELFF
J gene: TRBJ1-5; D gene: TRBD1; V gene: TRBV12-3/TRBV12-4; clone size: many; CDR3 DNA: TGTGCCAGCAGCTCTGGACAGGGTGATCAGCCCCAGCATTTT; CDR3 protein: CASSSGQGDQPQHF
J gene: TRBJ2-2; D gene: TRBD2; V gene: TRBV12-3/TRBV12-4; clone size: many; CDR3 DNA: TGTGCCAGCAGTCCTCTAGCGGGGCCGGCCGGGGAGCTGTTTTTT; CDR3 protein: CASSPLAGPAGELFF
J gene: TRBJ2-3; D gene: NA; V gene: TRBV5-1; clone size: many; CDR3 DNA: TGCGCCAGCAGCTTGCCCGACCATCCCGGAGATACGCAGTATTTT; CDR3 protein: CASSLPDHPGDTQYF
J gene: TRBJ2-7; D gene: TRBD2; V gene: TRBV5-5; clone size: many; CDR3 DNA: TGTGCCAGCAGCCCGGGCGGGGGGGAAACCTACGAGCAGTACTTC; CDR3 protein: CASSPGGGETYEQYF
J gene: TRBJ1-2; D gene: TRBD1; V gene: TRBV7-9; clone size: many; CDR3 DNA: TGTGCCAGCAGCCGTTCAGGGGGGACTAACTATGGCTACACCTTC; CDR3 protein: CASSRSGGTNYGYTF
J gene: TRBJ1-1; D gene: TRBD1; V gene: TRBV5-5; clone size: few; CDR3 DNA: TGTGCCAGCAGCTTGTCTGGGACAGGGTCCGTTATGAACACTGAAGCTTTCTTT; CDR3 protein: CASSLSGTGSVMNTEAFF
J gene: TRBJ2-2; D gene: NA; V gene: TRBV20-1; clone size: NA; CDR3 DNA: TGCAGTGCTAGTTTTAGGGCCCCGAACACCGGGGAGCTGTTTTTT; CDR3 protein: CSASFRAPNTGELFF
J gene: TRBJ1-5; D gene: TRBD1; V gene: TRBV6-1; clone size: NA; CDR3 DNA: TGTGTCAGCAGGGCGGTGGGAACAGGGGCATCCGATCAGCCCCAGCATTTT; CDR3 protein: CVSRAVGTGASDQPQHF
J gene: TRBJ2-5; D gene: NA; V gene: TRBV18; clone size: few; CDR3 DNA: TGTGCCAGCTCACCACCAGCTGGGGTGGGCGAGACCCAGTACTTC; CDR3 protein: CASSPPAGVGETQYF
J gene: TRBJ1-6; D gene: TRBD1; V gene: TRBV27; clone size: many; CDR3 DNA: TGTGCCAGCAGGAAACAGGGGTCGAATTCACCCCTCCACTTT; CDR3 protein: CASRKQGSNSPLHF
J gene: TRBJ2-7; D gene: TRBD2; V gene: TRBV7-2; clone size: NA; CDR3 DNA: TGTGCCAGCAGCACCAGGACTAGAACCGAGCAGCACTTC; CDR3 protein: CASSTRTRTEQHF
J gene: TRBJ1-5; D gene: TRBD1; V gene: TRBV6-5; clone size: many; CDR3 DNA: TGTGCCAGCAGTTCCACGACAGGGTCTAGCAATCAGCCCCAGCATTTT; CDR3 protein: CASSSTTGSSNQPQHF
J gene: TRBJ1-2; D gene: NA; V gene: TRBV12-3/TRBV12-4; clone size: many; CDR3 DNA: TGTGCCAGCAGTTTGGACAGATTCTATGGCTACACCTTC; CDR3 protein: CASSLDRFYGYTF
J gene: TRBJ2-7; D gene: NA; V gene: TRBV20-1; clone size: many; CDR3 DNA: TGCAGTGCTAGAGGGGTATTGTTTAAGGAGCAGTACTTC; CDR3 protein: CSARGVLFKEQYF
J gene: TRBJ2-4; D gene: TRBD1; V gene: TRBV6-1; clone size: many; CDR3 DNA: TGTGCCAGCAGTGAAGGGACAGGGGGCGCTGGAAACATTCAGTACTTC; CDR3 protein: CASSEGTGGAGNIQYF
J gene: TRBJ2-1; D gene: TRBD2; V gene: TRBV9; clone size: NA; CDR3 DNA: TGTGCCAGCAGCGGCACCGGGACTAGCGGCCCCGGACTTGGCAATGAGCAGTTCTTC; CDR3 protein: CASSGTGTSGPGLGNEQFF